Below, 6 T cell receptor beta chains from the same sample are listed, as sequenced in a study of cytomegalovirus exposure and HLA in healthy donors. PCR was performed using 60 Vbeta and 13 Jbeta primers. This table comes from immunoSEQ multiplex PCR, and its TCRdb copy is limited to in-frame clones, with some not included. Found here are 150,000 to 200,000 clones, 80% to 90% of them singletons; the top ten hold roughly 9.3%. Sequencing input: PBMCs. These receptors all stem from a man aged 18 to 30 in good health and CMV-seropositive.

V gene TRBV1 combines with J gene TRBJ1-5; the table calls TRBD1, which could not be checked here. TRBV1 is annotated as a pseudogene. The CDR3 has 17 amino acids. The CDR3 sequence is CTSSRGRLAGYNQPQHF. DNA for the CDR3: TGCACCAGCAGTCGCGGAAGACTCGCAGGGTATAATCAGCCCCAGCATTTT.

Here the CDR3 DNA reads TGTGCCAGCAGTTACAGGGGGCATCAGCCCCAGCATTTT. Protein product: CASSYRGHQPQHF. The rearrangement links TRBV6-5 to TRBJ1-5; TRBD1 matches at 7 bases. The CDR3 consists of 13 residues. Germline CDR1 MNHEY, CDR2 SVGAGI. The V and J ends lost 2 bases and 5 bases, in that order; junction bases with no gene match: 0.

The chain combines TRBV6-1 with TRBJ2-5; D remains ambiguous. V was clipped by 8 bases and J by 1 base, with 11 bases between them. This CDR3 is built from 13 residues. The germline V gene encodes CDR1 MNHNS and CDR2 SASEGT. CDR3: CASSLRPQETQYF. CDR3 coding DNA: TGTGCCAGCTCTTTGAGGCCCCAAGAGACCCAGTACTTC.

The chain is built from TRBV2 and TRBJ2-5; D is perhaps TRBD2 (7 bases). The CDR3 runs 14 residues. Trimming removed 6 bases at V and 2 bases at J, with 13 bases between. Germline loops: CDR1 SNHLY, CDR2 FYNNEI. CDR3 nucleotide sequence: TGTGCCAGCAGAAAGGGGGGGGAACAAGAGACCCAGTACTTC. Protein product: CASRKGGEQETQYF.

The chain recombines TRBV7-9 with TRBJ1-2, with 8 bases lining up with TRBD1. The CDR3 sequence is 16 residues long. The J segment lost 1 base and the V segment lost 5 bases, leaving 9 bases of the junction unmatched. The V gene's germline CDR1 is SEHNR and CDR2 FQNEAQ (reference sequence). CDR3 sequence: CASSKLGQGLNYGYTF. DNA for the CDR3: TGTGCCAGCAGCAAACTCGGACAGGGCCTTAACTATGGCTACACCTTC.

V and J are TRBV5-1 and TRBJ1-1; D gene ambiguous. Trimming pared 5 bases from V and 7 bases from J, leaving 12 bases between. The CDR3 sequence is 12 residues long. Germline values: CDR1 SGHRS, CDR2 YFSETQ. CDR3 nucleotide sequence: TGCGCCAGCAGACGTGAGGCGGGTGAAGCTTTCTTT. Protein sequence: CASRREAGEAFF.